The 11 T cell receptor beta chains below were found in one sample sequenced in a study of post-analysis software for immune sequencing data. Overall study findings and caveats: Patients carried 4 or 5 TRBV segments more frequently than controls did, and TRBV5-6, TRBV5-1 and TRBV20-1 were among them.

These TCRs are of unknown antigen specificity. Unique-molecular-identifier-tagged TCR beta cDNA libraries were used. TCRdb re-called the PCR reads through MiXCR, storing one row per CDR3 protein. The table shows 600,000 to 750,000 distinct CDR3 sequences, with 55% to 60% occurring only once. Sequencing was done on a sample of blood. These receptors came from a girl aged 2 to 10 with multiple sclerosis.

This clonotype was counted between two and nine times. The chain uses TRBV7-2 and TRBJ1-6, with 9 positions matching TRBD1. Germline CDR1 is SGHTA and CDR2 is FQGNSA. Germline trimming cut 3 bases from V and 10 bases from J; bases unmatched to any gene: 7. There are 15 residues in the CDR3. The CDR3 sequence is CASSFGGQGNSPLHF. The CDR3 bases are TGTGCCAGCAGCTTTGGGGGACAGGGAAACTCACCCCTCCACTTT.

The chain carries TRBV6-6 and TRBJ2-1; D possibly matches TRBD1 or TRBD2 (6 bases each). The germline V gene has CDR1 MNHNY and CDR2 SVGAGI (reference sequence). Trimming cost V 10 bases and J 4 bases, with 20 bases left between them. This CDR3 region has 15 residues. In DNA form, the CDR3 reads TGTGCCACCCAACATGGGGGGCGAGATTACAATGAGCAGTTCTTC. It specifies CATQHGGRDYNEQFF.

V usage is TRBV5-1 and J usage is TRBJ2-4, with a weak D call TRBD2 (6 bases). CDR3 length: 16 amino acids. Germline V gene lookup returns CDR1 SGHRS and CDR2 YFSETQ. The V and J ends lost 4 bases and 4 bases respectively, with 18 bases between them. In nucleotides, the CDR3 is TGCGCCAGCAGCCCGACCGGGACTTCGGTAAAAAACATTCAGTACTTC. Its translation is CASSPTGTSVKNIQYF.

The J gene is TRBJ2-3, the V gene TRBV7-2; D perhaps matches TRBD2 (6 bases). Germline V gene sequence: CDR1 SGHTA, CDR2 FQGNSA. Deletions cut 4 bases from V and 3 bases from J, with 14 bases between. The CDR3 is 15 residues long. The CDR3 loop is CASSYKTSPTDTQYF. The CDR3 DNA reads TGTGCCAGCAGCTACAAGACTAGTCCGACAGATACGCAGTATTTT.

The chain links TRBV3-1 to TRBJ1-4, with no clear D. V was trimmed by 4 bases and J by 4 bases, leaving 4 bases between them. The CDR3 is 12 amino acids. The germline V gene has CDR1 LGHDT and CDR2 YNNKEL (reference sequence). In DNA, the CDR3 is TGTGCCAGCAGCCGCGGTAATGAAAAACTGTTTTTT. Encoded protein: CASSRGNEKLFF. The variable domain in full, with the rest retrieved from reference TRBV3-1 and TRBJ1-4, is DTAVSQTPKYLVTQMGNDKSIKCEQNLGHDTMYWYKQDSKKFLKIMFSYNNKELIINETVPNRFSPKSPDKAHLNLHINSLELGDSAVYFCASSRGNEKLFFGSGTQLSVL.

CDR3 in DNA: TGTGCCAGCAGCCCAGGGGTAGGGGCCAACGTCCTGACTTTC. This encodes CASSPGVGANVLTF. This chain uses TRBV3-1 with TRBJ2-6, with TRBD1 as a possible D gene (6 bases). Germline values: CDR1 LGHDT, CDR2 YNNKEL (reference sequence). The CDR3 length is 14 residues. V was shortened by 4 bases and J by 4 bases, with 8 bases between the two germline ends.

This clonotype was observed a few times. The chain has TRBV20-1 and TRBJ1-2; perhaps TRBD1 as D (6 bases). This CDR3 region has 14 residues. V was pared by 1 base and J by 6 bases, with 15 bases between. Germline V lookup: CDR1 DFQATT, CDR2 SNEGSKA (reference sequence). CDR3 in amino acids: CSARGRSGGHGYTF. CDR3 in DNA: TGCAGTGCTAGAGGGAGGTCTGGGGGGCATGGCTACACCTTC.

This clonotype was counted a single time. The CDR3 is CASSLTPGLAGGPIGEDTQYF. CDR3 coding DNA: TGTGCCAGCAGCCTTACTCCGGGACTAGCGGGAGGGCCCATAGGTGAAGATACGCAGTATTTT. This chain connects TRBV3-1 to TRBJ2-3; 16 bases align to TRBD2. CDR3 size: 21 residues. CDR1 is LGHDT, CDR2 YNNKEL, per germline (reference sequence). J lost 5 bases, V lost 4 bases, and 18 bases had no gene match.

In its sample, this clonotype was seen once. The chain recombines TRBV6-2 or TRBV6-3 with TRBJ1-5; 7 bases agree with TRBD1. With V trimmed by 5 bases and J by 3 bases, 4 bases remained unmatched. Per the germline V gene, CDR1 is MNHEY and CDR2 is SVGEGT. The CDR3 is made up of 14 amino acids. CDR3 nucleotides: TGTGCCAGCAGTAACACAGGGGACAATCAGCCCCAGCATTTT. The encoded protein is CASSNTGDNQPQHF.

This clonotype has just a few counts. The rearrangement uses TRBV30 and TRBJ2-5; D unresolved. Deletions cut 0 bases from V and 4 bases from J, with 6 bases between. This CDR3 spans 12 amino acids. CDR1 is GTSNPN and CDR2 is SVGIG in the germline V gene (reference sequence). CDR3 in amino acids: CAWSVKGETQYF. The CDR3 nucleotides read TGTGCCTGGAGTGTAAAGGGAGAGACCCAGTACTTC.

The rearrangement joins TRBV2 to TRBJ2-5; D call uncertain. The CDR3 loop spans 14 amino acids. Per germline, CDR1 SNHLY and CDR2 FYNNEI. Between the trimmed V and J ends, which lost 3 bases and 1 base, there was a span of 9 bases. CDR3 loop: CASSEISVQETQYF. The CDR3 DNA reads TGTGCCAGCAGTGAGATCTCAGTCCAAGAGACCCAGTACTTC.